Listed below are T cell receptor beta chains from one sample, sequenced in a study of graft-versus-host responses after intestinal transplantation. Data came from immunoSEQ multiplex PCR; TCRdb stores just in-frame clones and leaves some out. The table records some 90,000 clones, around 93% of them present only once. What these receptors recognize is not known. The specimen was unstimulated CD8+ T cells sorted from spleen or lymph node cells, collected before intestinal transplant. The receptors originated from a human donor who received an intestinal transplant. CDR3s include the opening cysteine and the closing phenylalanine or tryptophan. Fields, in order: clone size, V gene, J gene, D gene, CDR3 protein, CDR3 DNA. The D gene is left open where the match is weak. Clone size is shown for a subset of rows, as once, few, many or a class of expanded clone.

clone_size: .
v_call: TRBV4-1
j_call: TRBJ2-1
d_call: TRBD2
cdr3_aa: CASSQNTAGAQFF
cdr3_nt: TGCGCCAGCAGCCAAAACACGGCGGGAGCCCAGTTCTTC

clone_size: .
v_call: TRBV30
j_call: TRBJ1-2
d_call: TRBD1
cdr3_aa: CAWGQASGYTF
cdr3_nt: TGTGCCTGGGGACAGGCATCTGGCTACACCTTC

clone_size: .
v_call: TRBV10-2
j_call: TRBJ2-7
d_call: TRBD1
cdr3_aa: CASSEVFGTGGSYEQYF
cdr3_nt: TGCGCCAGCAGTGAAGTTTTTGGGACAGGGGGTTCCTACGAGCAGTACTTC

clone_size: .
v_call: TRBV5-1
j_call: TRBJ2-7
d_call: .
cdr3_aa: CASSLLAGEQYF
cdr3_nt: TGCGCCAGCAGCTTACTAGCTGGCGAGCAGTACTTC

clone_size: .
v_call: TRBV4-1
j_call: TRBJ1-1
d_call: .
cdr3_aa: CASSPSQGMGTEAFF
cdr3_nt: TGCGCCAGCAGCCCATCACAGGGCATGGGCACTGAAGCTTTCTTT

clone_size: .
v_call: TRBV11-2
j_call: TRBJ2-7
d_call: TRBD2
cdr3_aa: CASSLEGWAGVAEQYF
cdr3_nt: TGTGCCAGCAGCTTAGAAGGTTGGGCGGGAGTCGCCGAGCAGTACTTC

clone_size: .
v_call: TRBV9
j_call: TRBJ2-1
d_call: TRBD2
cdr3_aa: CASTGLASNEQFF
cdr3_nt: TGTGCCAGCACGGGACTAGCCTCAAATGAGCAGTTCTTC

clone_size: .
v_call: TRBV19
j_call: TRBJ2-7
d_call: .
cdr3_aa: CASSIGAGGSYEQYF
cdr3_nt: TGTGCCAGTAGTATAGGGGCAGGAGGCTCCTACGAGCAGTACTTC

clone_size: .
v_call: TRBV4-3
j_call: TRBJ2-1
d_call: .
cdr3_aa: CASSQEPRAGHSYNEQFF
cdr3_nt: TGCGCCAGCAGCCAAGAACCCCGAGCGGGACACTCCTACAATGAGCAGTTCTTC

clone_size: .
v_call: TRBV5-6
j_call: TRBJ1-2
d_call: TRBD1
cdr3_aa: CASSTGTGGIYGYTF
cdr3_nt: TGTGCCAGCAGCACAGGGACAGGGGGCATCTATGGCTACACCTTC

clone_size: .
v_call: TRBV7-8
j_call: TRBJ2-1
d_call: .
cdr3_aa: CASSSVGGLSSYNEQFF
cdr3_nt: TGTGCCAGCAGCTCCGTGGGGGGGCTGAGCTCCTACAATGAGCAGTTCTTC

clone_size: .
v_call: TRBV19
j_call: TRBJ2-1
d_call: TRBD2
cdr3_aa: CASTSINAEGLADEQFF
cdr3_nt: TGTGCCAGTACCTCGATCAATGCAGAAGGACTAGCCGATGAGCAGTTCTTC

clone_size: .
v_call: TRBV6-1
j_call: TRBJ1-5
d_call: .
cdr3_aa: CASWDSGFNQPQHF
cdr3_nt: TGTGCCAGCTGGGACTCAGGGTTCAATCAGCCCCAGCATTTT

clone_size: .
v_call: TRBV4-1
j_call: TRBJ1-2
d_call: .
cdr3_aa: CASRPGSEVAYGYTF
cdr3_nt: TGCGCCAGCAGACCAGGATCCGAAGTTGCTTATGGCTACACCTTC

clone_size: .
v_call: TRBV19
j_call: TRBJ2-7
d_call: TRBD1
cdr3_aa: CASSMGTGLYEQYF
cdr3_nt: TGTGCCAGTAGTATGGGGACAGGTCTCTACGAGCAGTACTTC

clone_size: .
v_call: TRBV28
j_call: TRBJ1-1
d_call: .
cdr3_aa: CASSWVAAGNDTEAFF
cdr3_nt: TGTGCCAGCAGTTGGGTAGCGGCAGGGAACGACACTGAAGCTTTCTTT

clone_size: .
v_call: TRBV19
j_call: TRBJ1-1
d_call: TRBD1
cdr3_aa: CASNPGGAWAEAFF
cdr3_nt: TGTGCCAGTAACCCAGGGGGCGCGTGGGCTGAAGCTTTCTTT

clone_size: .
v_call: TRBV7-3
j_call: TRBJ1-1
d_call: .
cdr3_aa: CASSFGGGGEAFF
cdr3_nt: TGTGCCAGCAGCTTCGGGGGAGGGGGAGAAGCTTTCTTT

clone_size: .
v_call: TRBV2
j_call: TRBJ1-2
d_call: .
cdr3_aa: CASSELAAGVNYGYTF
cdr3_nt: TGTGCCAGCAGTGAATTGGCGGCAGGGGTTAACTATGGCTACACCTTC

clone_size: .
v_call: TRBV27
j_call: TRBJ1-1
d_call: .
cdr3_aa: CASSPKWGQNTEAFF
cdr3_nt: TGTGCCAGCAGTCCCAAATGGGGCCAGAACACTGAAGCTTTCTTT

clone_size: .
v_call: TRBV27
j_call: TRBJ1-1
d_call: .
cdr3_aa: CASTPLRDVGGFTEAFF
cdr3_nt: TGTGCCAGCACGCCGCTCCGGGACGTCGGGGGGTTCACTGAAGCTTTCTTT

clone_size: .
v_call: TRBV4-1
j_call: TRBJ2-7
d_call: TRBD2
cdr3_aa: CASSQEGTSGSIEQYF
cdr3_nt: TGCGCCAGCAGCCAAGAGGGGACTAGCGGGAGTATCGAGCAGTACTTC

clone_size: .
v_call: TRBV4-1
j_call: TRBJ1-1
d_call: .
cdr3_aa: CASSQNFDSNTEAFF
cdr3_nt: TGCGCCAGCAGCCAAAATTTCGACAGTAACACTGAAGCTTTCTTT

clone_size: .
v_call: TRBV28
j_call: TRBJ2-1
d_call: TRBD2
cdr3_aa: CASSFRGRGNEQFF
cdr3_nt: TGTGCCAGCAGTTTTCGCGGGAGGGGGAATGAGCAGTTCTTC

clone_size: .
v_call: TRBV10-2
j_call: TRBJ2-2
d_call: TRBD2
cdr3_aa: CASRPSGRDTGELFF
cdr3_nt: TGCGCCAGCAGACCCAGCGGGAGGGACACCGGGGAGCTGTTTTTT

clone_size: .
v_call: TRBV7-9
j_call: TRBJ2-3
d_call: TRBD2
cdr3_aa: CASSSLAGVISTDTQYF
cdr3_nt: TGTGCCAGCAGCTCCCTAGCGGGAGTCATCAGCACAGATACGCAGTATTTT

clone_size: few
v_call: TRBV6-1
j_call: TRBJ2-1
d_call: TRBD2
cdr3_aa: CASNELAGGNNEQFF
cdr3_nt: TGTGCCAGCAATGAACTAGCGGGAGGGAACAATGAGCAGTTCTTC

clone_size: few
v_call: TRBV9
j_call: TRBJ1-5
d_call: .
cdr3_aa: CASSLGQHQPQHF
cdr3_nt: TGTGCCAGCAGCCTCGGACAGCATCAGCCCCAGCATTTT

clone_size: .
v_call: TRBV7-9
j_call: TRBJ1-6
d_call: .
cdr3_aa: CASSADSKISPLHF
cdr3_nt: TGTGCCAGCAGCGCGGACAGCAAGATTTCGCCCCTCCACTTT

clone_size: .
v_call: TRBV7-9
j_call: TRBJ2-7
d_call: TRBD2
cdr3_aa: CASSLAGGPHEQYF
cdr3_nt: TGTGCCAGCAGCTTAGCGGGAGGGCCCCACGAGCAGTACTTC

clone_size: .
v_call: TRBV27
j_call: TRBJ2-1
d_call: .
cdr3_aa: CASSSGIAAYNEQFF
cdr3_nt: TGTGCCAGCAGCTCGGGGATAGCAGCTTACAATGAGCAGTTCTTC

clone_size: .
v_call: TRBV4-3
j_call: TRBJ2-3
d_call: TRBD2
cdr3_aa: CASSQVRGGLEARDTQYF
cdr3_nt: TGCGCCAGCAGCCAAGTAAGAGGGGGACTAGAGGCACGGGATACGCAGTATTTT

clone_size: .
v_call: TRBV4-2
j_call: TRBJ1-6
d_call: TRBD1
cdr3_aa: CASSLGQGNSPLHF
cdr3_nt: TGTGCCAGCAGCTTGGGACAGGGTAATTCACCCCTCCACTTT

clone_size: .
v_call: TRBV7-9
j_call: TRBJ2-1
d_call: TRBD2
cdr3_aa: CASSPGTSGRPQNNEQFF
cdr3_nt: TGTGCCAGCAGCCCCGGGACTAGCGGGAGGCCGCAAAACAATGAGCAGTTCTTC

clone_size: .
v_call: TRBV6-6
j_call: TRBJ2-7
d_call: .
cdr3_aa: CASSPIPGLHLEQYF
cdr3_nt: TGTGCCAGCAGTCCGATACCGGGACTCCATCTCGAGCAGTACTTC

clone_size: .
v_call: TRBV5-1
j_call: TRBJ2-6
d_call: .
cdr3_aa: CASREGTGANVLTF
cdr3_nt: TGCGCCAGCAGAGAGGGTACCGGGGCCAACGTCCTGACTTTC

clone_size: .
v_call: TRBV21-1
j_call: TRBJ2-1
d_call: .
cdr3_aa: CASSVTGTSGGSSYNEQFF
cdr3_nt: TGTGCCAGCAGCGTTACCGGGACTAGCGGGGGGAGCTCCTACAATGAGCAGTTCTTC

clone_size: .
v_call: TRBV6-6
j_call: TRBJ1-1
d_call: .
cdr3_aa: CASSYVSAANTEAFF
cdr3_nt: TGTGCCAGCAGTTACGTCTCGGCGGCGAACACTGAAGCTTTCTTT

clone_size: .
v_call: TRBV5-8
j_call: TRBJ2-4
d_call: TRBD1
cdr3_aa: CASRPQGEQNIQYF
cdr3_nt: TGTGCCAGCAGACCGCAGGGGGAGCAAAACATTCAGTACTTC

clone_size: .
v_call: TRBV27
j_call: TRBJ2-7
d_call: .
cdr3_aa: CASSSSDPYSAQSRYEQYF
cdr3_nt: TGTGCCAGCAGTTCGAGTGACCCATACAGTGCCCAAAGTAGGTACGAGCAGTACTTC

clone_size: .
v_call: TRBV19
j_call: TRBJ1-6
d_call: .
cdr3_aa: CASSPRGATYNSPLHF
cdr3_nt: TGTGCCAGTAGTCCCCGGGGGGCCACTTATAATTCACCCCTCCACTTT

clone_size: .
v_call: TRBV14
j_call: TRBJ1-2
d_call: .
cdr3_aa: CASSQGLGANYGYTF
cdr3_nt: TGTGCCAGCAGCCAAGGCCTCGGAGCTAACTATGGCTACACCTTC

clone_size: .
v_call: TRBV12-5
j_call: TRBJ1-1
d_call: .
cdr3_aa: CASGPFRGGNTEAFF
cdr3_nt: TGTGCTAGTGGTCCTTTCAGGGGCGGGAACACTGAAGCTTTCTTT

clone_size: .
v_call: TRBV6-1
j_call: TRBJ1-2
d_call: .
cdr3_aa: CASSERWTRSNYGYTF
cdr3_nt: TGTGCCAGCAGTGAACGCTGGACAAGAAGTAACTATGGCTACACCTTC

clone_size: .
v_call: TRBV4-3
j_call: TRBJ2-1
d_call: TRBD2
cdr3_aa: CASSQVIGSGGANEQFF
cdr3_nt: TGCGCCAGCAGCCAAGTAATTGGGAGCGGGGGGGCGAATGAGCAGTTCTTC

clone_size: .
v_call: TRBV5-6
j_call: TRBJ2-5
d_call: .
cdr3_aa: CASSSVDSQETQYF
cdr3_nt: TGTGCCAGCAGCTCGGTCGACAGCCAAGAGACCCAGTACTTC

clone_size: .
v_call: TRBV9
j_call: TRBJ2-7
d_call: TRBD1
cdr3_aa: CASSPEQGALYEQYF
cdr3_nt: TGTGCCAGCAGCCCAGAACAGGGGGCGTTATACGAGCAGTACTTC

clone_size: .
v_call: TRBV30
j_call: TRBJ2-5
d_call: TRBD1
cdr3_aa: CAWWTGGETQYF
cdr3_nt: TGTGCCTGGTGGACAGGGGGAGAGACCCAGTACTTC

clone_size: .
v_call: TRBV28
j_call: TRBJ2-7
d_call: .
cdr3_aa: CASSLWGPEQYF
cdr3_nt: TGTGCCAGCAGTTTATGGGGGCCCGAGCAGTACTTC

clone_size: .
v_call: TRBV5-6
j_call: TRBJ1-3
d_call: .
cdr3_aa: CASSFSGFSGNTIYF
cdr3_nt: TGTGCCAGCAGCTTCTCAGGGTTCAGTGGAAACACCATATATTTT

clone_size: .
v_call: TRBV5-1
j_call: TRBJ2-1
d_call: TRBD2
cdr3_aa: CASRGGGWNNEQFF
cdr3_nt: TGCGCCAGCCGCGGCGGGGGGTGGAACAATGAGCAGTTCTTC

clone_size: .
v_call: TRBV6-5
j_call: TRBJ2-1
d_call: TRBD2
cdr3_aa: CASSKLAGGYNEQFF
cdr3_nt: TGTGCCAGCAGTAAGCTAGCGGGAGGATACAATGAGCAGTTCTTC